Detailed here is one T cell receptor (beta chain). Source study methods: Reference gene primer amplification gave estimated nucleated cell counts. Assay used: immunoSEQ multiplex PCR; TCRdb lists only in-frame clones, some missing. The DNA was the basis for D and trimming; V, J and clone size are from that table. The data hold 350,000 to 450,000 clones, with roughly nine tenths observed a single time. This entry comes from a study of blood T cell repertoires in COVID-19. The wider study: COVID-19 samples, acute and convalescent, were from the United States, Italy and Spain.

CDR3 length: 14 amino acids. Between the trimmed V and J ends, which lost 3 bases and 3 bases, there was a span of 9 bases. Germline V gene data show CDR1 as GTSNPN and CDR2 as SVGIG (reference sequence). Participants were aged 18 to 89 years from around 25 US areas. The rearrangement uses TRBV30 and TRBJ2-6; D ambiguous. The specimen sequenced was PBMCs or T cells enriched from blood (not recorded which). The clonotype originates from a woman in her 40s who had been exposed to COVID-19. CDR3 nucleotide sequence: TGTGCCTGGAGGTATCCTCTTGGGGCCAACGTCCTGACTTTC. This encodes CAWRYPLGANVLTF.